The 9 T cell receptor beta chains given below trace back to one sample, sequenced in a study of T cells after somatic rescue of genetic block. Data came from immunoSEQ multiplex PCR; TCRdb stores just in-frame clones and leaves some out. The sample has over 12,000 clones, about 70% seen once. Sequenced sample: peripheral blood mononuclear cells (PBMCs). The receptor source for this set is a boy between 10 and 17 years old.

In DNA, the CDR3 is TGTGCCAGCAGTAGCTTAGGGGGGAATGAAAAACTGTTTTTT. Its translation: CASSSLGGNEKLFF. V gene TRBV6-6 combines with J gene TRBJ1-4, with D possibly matching TRBD1 (6 bases). This CDR3 spans 14 amino acids. The germline gives CDR1 MNHNY, CDR2 SVGAGI (reference sequence). Trimming pared 5 bases from V and 5 bases from J, leaving 12 bases between.

The V gene is TRBV15, the J gene TRBJ1-1; 9 bases fit TRBD1. Trimming removed 0 bases from V and 8 bases from J; junction bases left unmatched: 4. CDR3 length: 14 residues. CDR1 and CDR2 from the germline V gene are LNHNV and YYDKDF (reference sequence). CDR3 DNA: TGTGCCACCAGCAGAGATCCTACAGGGGGCGAAGCTTTCTTT. It translates to CATSRDPTGGEAFF.

The V call is TRBV7-9, the J call TRBJ2-3; D gene uncertain. V lost 2 bases and J 1 base, leaving 19 bases between the germline ends. The CDR3 runs to 18 residues. CDR1 SEHNR and CDR2 FQNEAQ come from the germline V gene (reference sequence). CDR3 coding DNA: TGTGCCAGCAGCTTAACTTGGGTCAGACACCATGGCACAGATACGCAGTATTTT. Its protein is CASSLTWVRHHGTDTQYF.

This clone has only one observation. This chain connects TRBV10-3 to TRBJ1-5; possible D gene TRBD1, 5 bases. Germline V gene sequence: CDR1 ENHRY, CDR2 SYGVKD. Trimming removed 8 bases at V and 4 bases at J, with 12 bases between. The CDR3 is 13 residues long. The DNA of the CDR3 is TGTGCCATCTCAACAGGCTTTAATCAGCCCCAGCATTTT. It is translated as CAISTGFNQPQHF.

This clone appeared once. The chain recombines TRBV29-1 with TRBJ2-2; D tentatively fits TRBD1 or TRBD2 (5 bases each). The CDR3 totals 12 residues. V dropped 4 bases and J dropped 5 bases, with 8 bases sitting between them. Germline lookup yields CDR1 SQVTM and CDR2 ANQGSEA. The CDR3 DNA reads TGCAGCGTTGGATGGGGGACCGGGGAGCTGTTTTTT. The encoded protein is CSVGWGTGELFF.

The CDR3 DNA reads TGCGCCAGCAGCTTGGCAGGGCAGGTGCCCTTTCTAGAAAAACTGTTTTTT. Its translation: CASSLAGQVPFLEKLFF. The rearrangement joins TRBV5-1 to TRBJ1-4, with D possibly matching TRBD1 (5 bases). Germline CDR1 and CDR2: SGHRS and YFSETQ. Trimming took off 0 bases at V and 8 bases at J, with 20 bases between the two ends. This CDR3 spans 17 amino acids.

V gene TRBV28 combines with J gene TRBJ2-3; the D gene is possibly TRBD2 (6 bases). The V and J ends lost 9 bases and 4 bases respectively, with 17 bases between them. Germline CDR1 MDHEN, CDR2 SYDVKM. CDR3 length: 14 residues. The CDR3 reads CASKEGLWADTQYF. The CDR3 DNA reads TGTGCCAGTAAGGAGGGGCTGTGGGCAGATACGCAGTATTTT.

This chain links TRBV6-5 with TRBJ2-1; 10 nucleotides agree with TRBD2. The CDR3 totals 14 residues. V trimming: 6 bases; J trimming: 4 bases; junction bases outside the gene matches: 3. Germline CDR1 is MNHEY and CDR2 is SVGAGI. CDR3 sequence (DNA): TGTGCCAGCAGCTTTAGCGGGGGGTACAATGAGCAGTTCTTC. Residues: CASSFSGGYNEQFF.

This chain connects TRBV6-1 to TRBJ2-3; 9 nucleotides align to TRBD1. CDR3 length: 17 residues. V lost 3 bases to trimming and J lost 6 bases; unmatched junction nucleotides: 13. Germline CDR1 and CDR2: MNHNS and SASEGT. The CDR3 here is CASSDRVHRGREDTQYF. For the CDR3, the DNA is TGTGCCAGCAGTGATCGGGTCCACAGGGGGCGTGAGGATACGCAGTATTTT.